This T cell receptor (beta chain) was obtained from a study of blood T cell repertoires in COVID-19. The repertoire was sequenced with immunoSEQ multiplex PCR; TCRdb's copy has only in-frame clones and lacks some. The table shows fewer than 250,000 clones, with about 82% occurring only once. Individuals drawn from around 25 US areas were about 18 to 90 years old. This clone was counted a single time. At one boundary the junction diverges from the germline segment, which might be a read error. The CDR3 spans 15 residues. Germline values: CDR1 SSHAT, CDR2 FNYEAQ (reference sequence). This chain connects TRBV7-7 to TRBJ2-7; tentatively, D is TRBD1 (6 bases). Sequences were obtained from PBMCs or T cells enriched from blood (not recorded which). This TCR came from a woman in her forties or fifties who had recovered from COVID-19. CDR3 residues: CASSESLNGGDEQYF. The CDR3 bases are TGTGCTAGCAGCGAATCACTCAATGGGGGCGACGAGCAGTACTTC.